This is a list of T cell receptor beta chains from one sample in a study of early T cells in non-severe SARS-CoV-2 infection. TCRdb reanalysed the 5' RACE reads using MiXCR and keeps one entry per CDR3 protein. The data hold around 28,000 distinct CDR3 sequences, with roughly 5.6% observed a single time. Sample: whole blood. Receptors were obtained from an adult who was a healthcare worker with PCR-confirmed SARS-CoV-2 infection or an uninfected control (not recorded which). Each CDR3 is given with its conserved first and last residue. Fields, in order: J gene, V gene, D gene, clone size, CDR3 protein, CDR3 DNA. The D gene is left open where the match is weak. Clone size, where shown, is once, few, many, or a class for clones that have expanded.

>TRBJ2-7|TRBV28|NA|many
CASSLLSYEQYF
TGTGCCAGCAGTTTACTCTCCTACGAGCAGTACTTC
>TRBJ2-3|TRBV27|TRBD2|NA
CASSRGLASSTDTQYF
TGTGCCAGCAGTCGCGGACTAGCCTCTAGCACAGATACGCAGTATTTT
>TRBJ1-1|TRBV19|NA|many
CASTEQPNTEAFF
TGTGCCAGTACCGAACAACCGAACACTGAAGCTTTCTTT
>TRBJ2-3|TRBV6-5|NA|NA
CASSAVESTDTQYF
TGTGCCAGCAGCGCCGTGGAAAGCACAGATACGCAGTATTTT
>TRBJ1-2|TRBV5-6|NA|many
CASSSQRTANYGYTF
TGTGCCAGCAGCTCACAGAGAACGGCTAACTATGGCTACACCTTC
>TRBJ2-1|TRBV5-1|TRBD2|many
CASSLATSASSYNEQFF
TGCGCCAGCAGCTTGGCAACTAGCGCGAGCTCCTACAATGAGCAGTTCTTC
>TRBJ2-3|TRBV6-6|NA|NA
CASSYSPGSYSTDTQYF
TGTGCCAGCAGTTACTCACCTGGGTCTTATAGCACAGATACGCAGTATTTT
>TRBJ2-1|TRBV4-1|TRBD2|many
CASKTPGLAGYNEQFF
TGCGCCAGCAAGACTCCTGGACTAGCGGGGTACAATGAGCAGTTCTTC
>TRBJ1-5|TRBV7-9|TRBD1|many
CASSTDRVQPQHF
TGTGCCAGCAGCACAGACAGGGTTCAGCCCCAGCATTTT
>TRBJ2-7|TRBV9|NA|many
CASSVGRQGEQYF
TGTGCCAGCAGCGTAGGGCGCCAAGGGGAGCAGTACTTC
>TRBJ1-3|TRBV5-1|TRBD1|many
CASSLAGGWGNTIYF
TGCGCCAGCAGCCTCGCAGGGGGATGGGGAAACACCATATATTTT
>TRBJ2-7|TRBV7-2|TRBD2|many
CASSVTSGKFESYEQYF
TGTGCCAGCAGCGTAACTAGCGGGAAGTTCGAGTCCTACGAGCAGTACTTC
>TRBJ2-2|TRBV11-2|NA|NA
CASSPTRGGNTGELFF
TGTGCCAGCAGCCCAACAAGGGGAGGAAACACCGGGGAGCTGTTTTTT
>TRBJ2-1|TRBV4-3|NA|many
CASSQALYNEQFF
TGCGCCAGCAGCCAAGCGCTCTACAATGAGCAGTTCTTC
>TRBJ2-7|TRBV7-8|TRBD1|many
CASSSFPGQGYEQYF
TGTGCCAGCAGCTCATTCCCGGGACAGGGCTACGAGCAGTACTTC
>TRBJ2-1|TRBV10-3|TRBD2|many
CAISGGLANYNEQFF
TGTGCCATCAGTGGGGGACTAGCGAACTACAATGAGCAGTTCTTC
>TRBJ2-3|TRBV6-1|NA|few
CASRPDRPNTDTQYF
TGTGCCAGCAGGCCCGACAGGCCGAACACAGATACGCAGTATTTT
>TRBJ1-6|TRBV4-2|TRBD1|many
CASSWTGTENSPLHF
TGTGCCAGCAGCTGGACCGGGACAGAGAATTCACCCCTCCACTTT
>TRBJ2-1|TRBV5-6|TRBD2|many
CASSPGPAGIDEQFF
TGTGCCAGCAGCCCGGGACCAGCGGGAATCGATGAGCAGTTCTTC
>TRBJ1-5|TRBV7-8|NA|NA
CASSLEADQPQHF
TGTGCCAGCAGCTTAGAGGCAGATCAGCCCCAGCATTTT
>TRBJ2-1|TRBV13|TRBD1|many
CASSLIDRVGNEQFF
TGTGCCAGCAGCCTTATCGACAGGGTGGGCAATGAGCAGTTCTTC
>TRBJ2-3|TRBV29-1|NA|many
CSVSPGTSTDTQYF
TGCAGCGTTTCTCCAGGGACTAGCACAGATACGCAGTATTTT
>TRBJ2-1|TRBV7-6|NA|many
CASSLGSVHEQFF
TGTGCCAGCAGCTTAGGATCGGTGCATGAGCAGTTCTTC
>TRBJ1-1|TRBV3-1|NA|few
CASSRSGVNTEAFF
TGTGCCAGCAGTCGGAGTGGGGTGAACACTGAAGCTTTCTTT
>TRBJ1-1|TRBV30|TRBD1|many
CAWSSPDRTNTEAFF
TGTGCCTGGAGTTCTCCGGACAGGACGAACACTGAAGCTTTCTTT
>TRBJ2-5|TRBV9|TRBD2|NA
CASSVGTSQETQYF
TGTGCCAGCAGCGTAGGGACTAGCCAAGAGACCCAGTACTTC
>TRBJ2-4|TRBV6-6|NA|many
CASSGTTGRGLNIQYF
TGTGCCAGCAGTGGCACGACAGGGAGGGGTTTGAACATTCAGTACTTC
>TRBJ1-1|TRBV20-1|TRBD1|many
CSQNRQGAFF
TGCAGTCAAAACCGACAGGGGGCTTTCTTT
>TRBJ1-5|TRBV20-1|NA|many
CSAREGGSYSNQPQHF
TGCAGTGCTAGGGAAGGGGGGTCATATAGCAATCAGCCCCAGCATTTT
>TRBJ2-7|TRBV6-1|TRBD1|many
CASSAKLGTGSYEQYF
TGTGCCAGCAGTGCTAAACTTGGGACAGGGTCCTACGAGCAGTACTTC
>TRBJ2-1|TRBV6-1|TRBD1|many
CASSEQGVDEQFF
TGTGCCAGCAGTGAACAGGGGGTGGATGAGCAGTTCTTC
>TRBJ1-5|TRBV7-8|TRBD1|many
CASSQDRALGQPQHF
TGTGCCAGCAGCCAGGACAGGGCTTTGGGTCAGCCCCAGCATTTT
>TRBJ2-2|TRBV5-4|TRBD2|NA
CASSPALAGANTGELFF
TGTGCCAGCAGCCCGGCCTTAGCGGGAGCGAACACCGGGGAGCTGTTTTTT
>TRBJ1-4|TRBV27|NA|many
CASTSFYRTTSTNEKLFF
TGTGCCAGCACCTCCTTTTACCGAACTACCTCAACTAATGAAAAACTGTTTTTT
>TRBJ1-5|TRBV20-1|NA|many
CSAMGEGNQPQHF
TGCAGTGCTATGGGGGAGGGCAATCAGCCCCAGCATTTT
>TRBJ2-1|TRBV15|TRBD2|few
CATSRDAGTSGEQFF
TGTGCCACCAGCAGAGATGCCGGGACTAGCGGAGAGCAGTTCTTC
>TRBJ1-6|TRBV29-1|NA|NA
CSVVDSYNSPLHF
TGCAGCGTTGTGGACAGTTATAATTCACCCCTCCACTTT
>TRBJ1-1|TRBV27|NA|many
CASTPTGTEAFF
TGTGCCAGCACCCCGACCGGCACTGAAGCTTTCTTT
>TRBJ2-1|TRBV5-4|TRBD2|NA
CASSLGGTSANNEQFF
TGTGCCAGCAGCTTGGGCGGGACTAGCGCAAACAATGAGCAGTTCTTC
>TRBJ2-2|TRBV12-2|NA|many
CASRLVVPGQYTGELFF
TGTGCAAGTCGCTTAGTAGTTCCGGGACAATACACCGGGGAGCTGTTTTTT
>TRBJ2-6|TRBV5-1|NA|many
CASSLTVSGANVLTF
TGCGCCAGCAGCTTGACAGTCTCTGGGGCCAACGTCCTGACTTTC